These T cell receptor beta chains were read from a single sample in a study of blood T cell repertoires in COVID-19. Assay: immunoSEQ multiplex PCR; the TCRdb copy retains only in-frame clones and omits some. The data show 200,000 to 250,000 clones, roughly 89% seen once. Sequenced material: PBMCs or T cells enriched from blood (not recorded which). These receptors came from a young man who had been exposed to COVID-19. The conserved cysteine and the conserved F or W are not part of the CDR3 here. The D gene is left open where the match is weak.

CDR3: ASSLSWTGLNTGELF
V: TRBV13
length: 15
D: TRBD1

CDR3: ASSQRDQGGEQF
V: TRBV6-2/TRBV6-3
length: 12
D: -

CDR3: ASSLGVGYGYT
V: TRBV12-3/TRBV12-4
length: 11
D: -

CDR3: ASSLVARGRGNSPLH
V: TRBV11-2
length: 15
D: -

CDR3: AWSRYPSRETQY
V: TRBV30
length: 12
D: -

CDR3: ASRPTGRRYYGYT
V: TRBV4-1
length: 13
D: -

CDR3: ASETGGDTQY
V: TRBV2
length: 10
D: TRBD1

CDR3: ATLGGNGELF
V: TRBV5-1
length: 10
D: TRBD2

CDR3: ASSFRTGTYEQY
V: TRBV5-5
length: 12
D: TRBD1

CDR3: ASSLLGAETQY
V: TRBV11-2
length: 11
D: -

CDR3: AWRDRGFSGYT
V: TRBV30
length: 11
D: TRBD1

CDR3: ASSFGSRQGSGYT
V: TRBV5-1
length: 13
D: TRBD1

CDR3: AISDPLVVAGGSTDTQY
V: TRBV10-3
length: 17
D: TRBD2

CDR3: ASSDGGGNSPLH
V: TRBV6-4
length: 12
D: -

CDR3: ASTLLTRGQYNSPLH
V: TRBV27
length: 15
D: -

CDR3: ASSLGSSGGVNTQY
V: TRBV5-4
length: 14
D: TRBD2

CDR3: ARQIGTGAEKLF
V: TRBV10-1
length: 12
D: TRBD1

CDR3: ASSQGGGITDTQY
V: TRBV3-1/TRBV3-2
length: 13
D: TRBD2

CDR3: ASSTGGSGANVLT
V: TRBV16
length: 13
D: -

CDR3: ASSSLRLGNTEAF
V: TRBV5-1
length: 13
D: -

CDR3: ASSASSSSMNTEAF
V: TRBV9
length: 14
D: -

CDR3: ASSQRIGLLAGDGQETQY
V: TRBV4-1
length: 18
D: TRBD2

CDR3: ASSSSIAGGEETQY
V: TRBV5-1
length: 14
D: TRBD2

CDR3: ASSYLNSGGANEQY
V: TRBV6-5
length: 14
D: TRBD2

CDR3: ASSLGQSYGYT
V: TRBV5-1
length: 11
D: -

CDR3: ASSLEGLSGYT
V: TRBV5-1
length: 11
D: -

CDR3: ASSSRQGTMNTEAF
V: TRBV5-1
length: 14
D: TRBD1

CDR3: ASSHSRGRANTEAF
V: TRBV4-2
length: 14
D: -

CDR3: ATSRDYNGELF
V: TRBV15
length: 11
D: -

CDR3: ASSLPRMLAASYNEQF
V: TRBV7-2
length: 16
D: TRBD2

CDR3: ASSTGQRNQPQH
V: TRBV13
length: 12
D: TRBD1

CDR3: ASSVGGGADEQY
V: TRBV9
length: 12
D: TRBD2

CDR3: ASSQDGGQGMETQY
V: TRBV3-1/TRBV3-2
length: 14
D: TRBD1

CDR3: ASSATGEGNTIY
V: TRBV6-5
length: 12
D: TRBD1

CDR3: ASSLRNYGYT
V: TRBV28
length: 10
D: -

CDR3: ASSLTAGLPTETQY
V: TRBV5-1
length: 14
D: -

CDR3: ASSLLDRNTEAF
V: TRBV7-9
length: 12
D: -

CDR3: AGNQGGNEQF
V: TRBV7-9
length: 10
D: -

CDR3: ASKLTGGETQY
V: TRBV19
length: 11
D: TRBD1

CDR3: ASSRVGLDEQY
V: TRBV5-1
length: 11
D: -